This T cell receptor (beta chain) came from a study of cytomegalovirus exposure and HLA in healthy donors. Findings and caveats of the study: In vitro data verified three CMV-associated chains as specific for CMV antigens.

Of note for this clone: Its specificity is not known.

In the PCR, 60 Vbeta and 13 Jbeta primers were used. Only in-frame clones appear in the TCRdb table, and some are missing; sequencing was by immunoSEQ multiplex PCR. The sample contains 150,000 to 200,000 clones, about an eighth of which appear only once. After removal of 4 bases from V and 2 bases from J, the junction contained 9 bases not matched to a gene. The CDR3 extends over 16 amino acids. Germline CDR1 reads MNHEY; CDR2 reads SVGAGI. The chain couples TRBV6-5 to TRBJ1-2; 8 positions agree with TRBD1. The origin of this receptor is a middle-aged man in good health and CMV-seropositive. Sequenced: PBMCs. CDR3 residues: CASSSPGTGLNYGYTF. CDR3 bases: TGTGCCAGCAGTTCCCCCGGGACAGGCCTAAACTATGGCTACACCTTC.